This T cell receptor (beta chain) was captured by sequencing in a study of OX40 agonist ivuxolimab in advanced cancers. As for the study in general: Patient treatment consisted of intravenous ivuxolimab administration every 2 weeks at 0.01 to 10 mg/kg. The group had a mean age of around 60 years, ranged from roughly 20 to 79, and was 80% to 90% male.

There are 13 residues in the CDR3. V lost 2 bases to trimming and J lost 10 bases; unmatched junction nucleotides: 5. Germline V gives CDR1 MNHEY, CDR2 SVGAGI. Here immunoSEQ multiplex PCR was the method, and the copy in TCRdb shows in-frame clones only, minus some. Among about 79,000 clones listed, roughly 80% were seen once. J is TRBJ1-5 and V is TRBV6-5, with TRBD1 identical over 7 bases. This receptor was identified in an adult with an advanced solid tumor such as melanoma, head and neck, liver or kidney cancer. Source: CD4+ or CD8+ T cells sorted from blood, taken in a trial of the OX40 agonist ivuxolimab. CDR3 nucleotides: TGTGCCAGCAGTTACGACCGGACAGGACCCCAGCATTTT. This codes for CASSYDRTGPQHF.